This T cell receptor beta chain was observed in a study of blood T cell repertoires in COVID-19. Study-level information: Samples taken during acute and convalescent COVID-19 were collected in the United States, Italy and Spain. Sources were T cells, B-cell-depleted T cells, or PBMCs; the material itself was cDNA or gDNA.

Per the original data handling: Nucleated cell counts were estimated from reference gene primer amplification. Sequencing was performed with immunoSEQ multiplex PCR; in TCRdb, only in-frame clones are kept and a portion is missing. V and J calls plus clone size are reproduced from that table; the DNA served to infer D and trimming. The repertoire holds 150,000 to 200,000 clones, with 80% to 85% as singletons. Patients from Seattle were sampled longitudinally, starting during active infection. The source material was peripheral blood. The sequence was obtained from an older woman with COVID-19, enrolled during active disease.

CDR3 protein: CASTKEGYGAEAFF. As DNA, the CDR3 is TGTGCCAGCACCAAAGAAGGTTACGGGGCTGAAGCTTTCTTT. The chain recombines TRBV25-1 with TRBJ1-1; no firm D call. Per the germline V gene, CDR1 is MGHDK and CDR2 is SYGVNS. V was cut by 7 bases and J by 6 bases, with 18 bases left in between. There are 14 residues in the CDR3.